A selection of T cell receptor beta chains follows, all from one sample in a study of blood T cell repertoires in COVID-19. The repertoire was sequenced with immunoSEQ multiplex PCR; TCRdb's copy has only in-frame clones and lacks some. This sample carries about 150,000 clones, roughly 79% of them seen once, and the ten largest clones take more than 7%. Specimen: peripheral blood. The receptors originated from a human donor with acute or convalescent COVID-19. The donor label of this sample is uncertain. CDR3s include the opening cysteine and the closing phenylalanine or tryptophan. A D gene is named only where the DNA matches it firmly. Rows may omit the clone size; those that give it use once, few, many or a size class.

J gene	V gene	clone size	D gene	CDR3 DNA	CDR3 protein
TRBJ2-2	TRBV15	.	.	TGTGCCACCAGCGCAGCGAACACCGGGGAGCTGTTTTTT	CATSAANTGELFF
TRBJ2-7	TRBV29-1	.	.	TGCAGCGTTGAAGGAGGAGAGTCCTACGAGCAGTACTTC	CSVEGGESYEQYF
TRBJ2-7	TRBV10-3	.	.	TGTGCCATCACCTCTAGGGGGAGGGACAACGAGCAGTACTTC	CAITSRGRDNEQYF
TRBJ1-2	TRBV29-1	.	.	TGCAGCGTTGAAGGTCTAGGAGAGGGCTACACCTTC	CSVEGLGEGYTF
TRBJ1-5	TRBV7-8	.	TRBD1	TGTGCCAGCAGCTCAATATCCGGGACAGGGGTAAGGGGGAGCAATCAGCCCCAGCATTTT	CASSSISGTGVRGSNQPQHF
TRBJ2-3	TRBV11-2	.	.	TGTGCCAGCAGTCCTGAGGGATATACGCAGTATTTT	CASSPEGYTQYF
TRBJ2-7	TRBV18	.	TRBD1	TGTGCCAGCTCACCCTTTGGGACAGGAAGCGAGCAGTACTTC	CASSPFGTGSEQYF
TRBJ1-5	TRBV7-9	.	.	TGTGCCAGCAGCTTAGGGGTCGGGTCGAAGTCTCAGCCCCAGCATTTT	CASSLGVGSKSQPQHF
TRBJ1-2	TRBV11-1	.	TRBD1	TGTGCCAGCAGCTTAGCGGAGACAGGGGCCTATGGCTACACCTTC	CASSLAETGAYGYTF
TRBJ2-6	TRBV5-1	.	.	TGCGCCAGCAGTCCGACAGGTGGTTACTCTGGGGCCAACGTCCTGACTTTC	CASSPTGGYSGANVLTF
TRBJ2-3	TRBV9	.	.	TGTGCCAGCAGCCGTTCGGGGAGCACAGATACGCAGTATTTT	CASSRSGSTDTQYF
TRBJ2-7	TRBV6-1	few	.	TGTGCCAGCAGTGAAGGAGGAGTCTGGACGGGAGAGCAGTACTTC	CASSEGGVWTGEQYF
TRBJ1-1	TRBV5-1	.	.	TGCGCCAGCAGCTTCCGCCGCGGGCAGAACACTGAAGCTTTCTTT	CASSFRRGQNTEAFF
TRBJ2-4	TRBV29-1	few	TRBD1	TGCAGCGTTTCGGACAGGAGGAAGGACAAAAACATTCAGTACTTC	CSVSDRRKDKNIQYF
TRBJ1-1	TRBV9	.	TRBD1	TGTGCCAGCAGCCCGGGACAGGTGGTGCACACTGAAGCTTTCTTT	CASSPGQVVHTEAFF
TRBJ1-1	TRBV20-1	.	.	TGCAGTGCTAGACAGGACACTGAAGCTTTCTTT	CSARQDTEAFF
TRBJ1-1	TRBV7-9	.	.	TGTGCCAGCATCTTCGTAGGGGGCACTGAAGCTTTCTTT	CASIFVGGTEAFF
TRBJ1-1	TRBV6-1	.	TRBD1	TGTGCCAGCAGTGAAGACGGACAGGTATGGGCTTTCTTT	CASSEDGQVWAFF
TRBJ2-4	TRBV2	.	.	TGTGCCAGCAGTGCGGGTAGCATTCAGTACTTC	CASSAGSIQYF
TRBJ2-5	TRBV24-1	.	.	TGTGCCACGTCGGCAAGGGGCACCACCAAAGAGACCCAGTACTTC	CATSARGTTKETQYF
TRBJ1-5	TRBV30	.	TRBD1	TGTGCCTGGAGTGGACAGGGTGCACTGGGGGCCCAGCATTTT	CAWSGQGALGAQHF
TRBJ2-2	TRBV12-3/TRBV12-4	few	.	TGTGCCACCGCCAGGACCGGGGAGCTGTTTTTT	CATARTGELFF
TRBJ2-1	TRBV24-1	.	TRBD1	TGTGCCACCAGTGATGGAAGGGGGCGCAAGTTCTTC	CATSDGRGRKFF
TRBJ2-2	TRBV19	.	.	TGTGCCAGTAGTATAGATATTCTCCTCGGGGAGCTGTTTTTT	CASSIDILLGELFF
TRBJ1-5	TRBV30	once	.	TGTGCCTGGAGTGCGGGGATCAATCAGCCCCAGCATTTT	CAWSAGINQPQHF
TRBJ2-3	TRBV14	.	.	TGTGCCAGCAGCCAAGATAGCCCCACAGATACGCAGTATTTT	CASSQDSPTDTQYF
TRBJ1-2	TRBV4-1	once	TRBD1	TGCGCCAGCAGCGCCGGGACAGGGCTGTTACTTTATGGCTACACCTTC	CASSAGTGLLLYGYTF
TRBJ2-5	TRBV30	.	TRBD2	TGTGCCTGTCAGGTAGCGGGGGCATTCCGGGAAGAGACCCAGTACTTC	CACQVAGAFREETQYF
TRBJ2-3	TRBV13	.	TRBD1	TGTGCCAGCAGCCGTTTACAGGGGAGCACAGATACGCAGTATTTT	CASSRLQGSTDTQYF
TRBJ2-5	TRBV7-8	.	.	TGTGCCAGCACCCTAACCGCCATACAAGAGACCCAGTACTTC	CASTLTAIQETQYF
TRBJ1-2	TRBV2	many	.	TGTGCCAGCGGGGGGGACTCCCGGGCGGTAGGCTACACCTTC	CASGGDSRAVGYTF
TRBJ2-2	TRBV4-1	.	.	TGCGCCAGCAGCCAGGAGGGCGTTGGGGAGCTGTTTTTT	CASSQEGVGELFF
TRBJ1-5	TRBV2	.	.	TGTGCCAGCAGCACAGACGGTGCCAATCAGCCCCAGCATTTT	CASSTDGANQPQHF
TRBJ2-3	TRBV29-1	.	.	TGCAGCGTTGAAGTTGAGGGGGATAGCACAGATACGCAGTATTTT	CSVEVEGDSTDTQYF
TRBJ1-3	TRBV19	.	TRBD1	TGTGCCAGTAGCACGGACAGGGTTTCTGGAAACACCATATATTTT	CASSTDRVSGNTIYF
TRBJ2-1	TRBV6-2/TRBV6-3	.	TRBD2	TGTGCCAGCAGTTACTTCCGGACTAGCGGGGGGGCCTCCTACAATGAGCAGTTCTTC	CASSYFRTSGGASYNEQFF
TRBJ2-2	TRBV7-8	few	.	TGTGCCAGCAGCTTAGGGGGCAGGGCCGGGGAGCTGTTTTTT	CASSLGGRAGELFF
TRBJ1-2	TRBV5-6	.	TRBD1	TGTGCCAGCAGCTTACCGGGACAGGGGGCCTCCAACTATGGCTACACCTTC	CASSLPGQGASNYGYTF
TRBJ1-2	TRBV19	.	TRBD1	TGTGCCAGTAGTACCGACAGGGAACGGAACTATGGCTACACCTTC	CASSTDRERNYGYTF
TRBJ2-3	TRBV11-1	.	.	TGTGCCAGCAGTCCTAGTTATGGGTCACGCACAGATACGCAGTATTTT	CASSPSYGSRTDTQYF
TRBJ2-1	TRBV10-3	.	TRBD1	TGTGCCATCAGTGACGGGACAGGGAAGGATGAGCAGTTCTTC	CAISDGTGKDEQFF
TRBJ1-3	TRBV6-6	.	TRBD1	TGTGCCAGCAACACAGGGGGCGGCTCTGGAAACACCATATATTTT	CASNTGGGSGNTIYF
TRBJ1-3	TRBV30	.	.	TGTGCCTGGAGTTTACAGGCGATCTCTGGAAACACCATATATTTT	CAWSLQAISGNTIYF